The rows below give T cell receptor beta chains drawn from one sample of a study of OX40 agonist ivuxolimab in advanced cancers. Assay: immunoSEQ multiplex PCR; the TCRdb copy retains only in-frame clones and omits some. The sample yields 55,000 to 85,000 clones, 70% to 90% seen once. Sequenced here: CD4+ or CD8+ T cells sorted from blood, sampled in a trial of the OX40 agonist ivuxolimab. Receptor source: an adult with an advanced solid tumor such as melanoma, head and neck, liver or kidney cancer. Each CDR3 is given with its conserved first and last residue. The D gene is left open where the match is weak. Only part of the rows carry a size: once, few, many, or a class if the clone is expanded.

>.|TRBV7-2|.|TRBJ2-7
CASSLETAPGEQYF
TGTGCCAGCAGCTTAGAAACCGCCCCGGGGGAGCAGTACTTC
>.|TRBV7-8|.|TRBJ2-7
CASSPRQSSADYEQYF
TGTGCCAGCAGCCCCAGACAAAGTTCCGCCGACTACGAGCAGTACTTC
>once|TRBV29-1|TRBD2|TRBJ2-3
CSVFGGRVIRSDTQYF
TGCAGCGTTTTTGGCGGGAGGGTTATCCGGTCAGATACGCAGTATTTT
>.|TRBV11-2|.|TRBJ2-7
CASSSDGSSGEQYF
TGTGCCAGCAGTTCCGACGGATCCTCGGGCGAGCAGTACTTC
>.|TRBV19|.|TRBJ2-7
CASNNLNRRPYEQYF
TGTGCCAGTAACAATTTGAACCGGCGACCCTACGAGCAGTACTTC
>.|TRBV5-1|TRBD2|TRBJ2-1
CASSFLAGYNNEQFF
TGCGCCAGCAGCTTCCTAGCGGGCTATAACAATGAGCAGTTCTTC
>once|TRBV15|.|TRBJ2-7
CATSRDLAVSYEQYF
TGTGCCACCAGCAGAGACCTTGCGGTCTCCTACGAGCAGTACTTC
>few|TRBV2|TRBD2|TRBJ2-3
CASSILAGGTDTQYF
TGTGCCAGCAGCATCCTAGCGGGGGGCACAGATACGCAGTATTTT
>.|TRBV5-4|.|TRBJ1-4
CASSFKQGNEKLFF
TGTGCCAGCAGCTTTAAACAGGGAAACGAAAAACTGTTTTTT
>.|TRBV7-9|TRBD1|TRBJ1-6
CASSGQGSPLHF
TGTGCCAGCAGCGGACAGGGTTCACCCCTCCACTTT
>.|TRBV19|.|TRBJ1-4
CASSIIQGLTTNEKLFF
TGTGCCAGTAGTATTATTCAGGGATTGACAACTAATGAAAAACTGTTTTTT
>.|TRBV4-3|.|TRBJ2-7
CASSQDYRGLDYEQYF
TGCGCCAGCAGCCAAGACTACCGTGGGCTAGACTACGAGCAGTACTTC
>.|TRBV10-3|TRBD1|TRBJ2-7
CAISEPGGQSYEQYF
TGTGCCATCAGTGAGCCAGGGGGCCAATCCTACGAGCAGTACTTC
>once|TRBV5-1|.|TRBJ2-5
CASTGWKLSRETQYF
TGCGCCAGCACCGGGTGGAAATTGTCCCGAGAGACCCAGTACTTC
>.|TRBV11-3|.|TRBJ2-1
CASSLGSRKNEQFF
TGTGCCAGCAGCTTGGGGAGCCGAAAGAATGAGCAGTTCTTC
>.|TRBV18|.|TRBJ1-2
CASSPTGRVAGYTF
TGTGCCAGCTCACCAACGGGCAGGGTGGCCGGCTACACCTTC